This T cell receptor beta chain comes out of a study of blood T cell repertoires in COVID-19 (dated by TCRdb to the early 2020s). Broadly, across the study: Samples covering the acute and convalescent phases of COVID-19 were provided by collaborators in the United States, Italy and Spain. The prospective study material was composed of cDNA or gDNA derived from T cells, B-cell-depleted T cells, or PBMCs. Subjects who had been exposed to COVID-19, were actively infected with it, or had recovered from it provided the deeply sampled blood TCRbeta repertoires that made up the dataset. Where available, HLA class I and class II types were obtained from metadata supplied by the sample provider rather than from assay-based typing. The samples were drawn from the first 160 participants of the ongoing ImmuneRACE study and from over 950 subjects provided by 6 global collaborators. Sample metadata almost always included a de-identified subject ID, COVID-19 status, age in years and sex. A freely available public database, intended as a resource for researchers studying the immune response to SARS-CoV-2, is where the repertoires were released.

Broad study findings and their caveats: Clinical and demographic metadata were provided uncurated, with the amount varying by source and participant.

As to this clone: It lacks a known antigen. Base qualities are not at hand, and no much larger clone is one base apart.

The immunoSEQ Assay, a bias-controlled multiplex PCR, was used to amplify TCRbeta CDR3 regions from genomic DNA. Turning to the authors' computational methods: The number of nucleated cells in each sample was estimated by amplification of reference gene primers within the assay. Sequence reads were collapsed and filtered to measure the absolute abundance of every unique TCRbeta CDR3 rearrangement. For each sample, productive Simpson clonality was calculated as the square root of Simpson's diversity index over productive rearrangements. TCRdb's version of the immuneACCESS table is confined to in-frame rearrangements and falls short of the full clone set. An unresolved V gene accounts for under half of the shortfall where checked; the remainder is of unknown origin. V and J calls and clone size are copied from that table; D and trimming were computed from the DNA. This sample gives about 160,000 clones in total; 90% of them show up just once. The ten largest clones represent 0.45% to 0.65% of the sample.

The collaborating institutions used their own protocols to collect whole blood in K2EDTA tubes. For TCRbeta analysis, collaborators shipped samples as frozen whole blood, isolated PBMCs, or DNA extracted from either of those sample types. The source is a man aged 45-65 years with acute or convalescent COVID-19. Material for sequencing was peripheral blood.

The CDR3 loop reads CASSLTASDTYEQYF. The DNA reads as follows: TGTGCCAGCAGTTTAACGGCTAGCGACACCTACGAGCAGTACTTC. The rearrangement joined TRBV27 to TRBJ2-7; tentative D gene TRBD2, with 6 bases matching. Reading from cysteine to phenylalanine, the CDR3 counts 15 amino acids. Left in the record is the CDR3 DNA by itself, 45 bases read in frame from the first base. V loses 2 bases, J loses 2 bases, and the germline ends lie 13 bases apart. The germline V gene (reference sequence) yields MNHEY for CDR1 and SMNVEV for CDR2.